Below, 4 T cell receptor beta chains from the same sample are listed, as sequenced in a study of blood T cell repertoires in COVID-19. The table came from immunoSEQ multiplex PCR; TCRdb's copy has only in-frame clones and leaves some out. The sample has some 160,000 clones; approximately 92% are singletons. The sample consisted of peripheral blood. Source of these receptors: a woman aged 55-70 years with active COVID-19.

The CDR3 protein is CASSLLSVTGGGTDTQYF. The CDR3 DNA follows: TGTGCCAGCAGCTTACTCTCCGTGACAGGGGGCGGCACAGATACGCAGTATTTT. This chain joins TRBV7-6 and TRBJ2-3; 10 bases line up with TRBD1. Germline V CDR1 and CDR2: SGHVS, FNYEAQ. Trimming at V came to 2 bases and at J to 1 base, leaving 9 bases not matched to a gene. The CDR3 extends over 18 amino acids.

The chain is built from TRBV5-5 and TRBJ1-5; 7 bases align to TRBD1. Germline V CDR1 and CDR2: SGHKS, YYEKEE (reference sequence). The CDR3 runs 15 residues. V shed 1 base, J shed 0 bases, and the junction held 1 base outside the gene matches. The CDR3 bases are TGTGCCAGCAGCTTGACAGGGGATAGCAATCAGCCCCAGCATTTT. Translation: CASSLTGDSNQPQHF.

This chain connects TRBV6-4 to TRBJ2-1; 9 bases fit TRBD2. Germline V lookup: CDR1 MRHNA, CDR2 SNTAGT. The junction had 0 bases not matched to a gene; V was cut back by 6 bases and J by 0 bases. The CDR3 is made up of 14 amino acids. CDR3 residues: CASRAGGSYNEQFF. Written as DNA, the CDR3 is TGTGCCAGCAGAGCGGGAGGCTCCTACAATGAGCAGTTCTTC.

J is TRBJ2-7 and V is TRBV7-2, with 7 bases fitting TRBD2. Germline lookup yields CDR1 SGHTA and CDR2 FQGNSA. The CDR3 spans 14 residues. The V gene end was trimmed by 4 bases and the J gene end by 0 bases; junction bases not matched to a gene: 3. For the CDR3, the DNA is TGTGCCAGCAGCTCCCGGGACTACTCCTACGAGCAGTACTTC. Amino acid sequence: CASSSRDYSYEQYF.